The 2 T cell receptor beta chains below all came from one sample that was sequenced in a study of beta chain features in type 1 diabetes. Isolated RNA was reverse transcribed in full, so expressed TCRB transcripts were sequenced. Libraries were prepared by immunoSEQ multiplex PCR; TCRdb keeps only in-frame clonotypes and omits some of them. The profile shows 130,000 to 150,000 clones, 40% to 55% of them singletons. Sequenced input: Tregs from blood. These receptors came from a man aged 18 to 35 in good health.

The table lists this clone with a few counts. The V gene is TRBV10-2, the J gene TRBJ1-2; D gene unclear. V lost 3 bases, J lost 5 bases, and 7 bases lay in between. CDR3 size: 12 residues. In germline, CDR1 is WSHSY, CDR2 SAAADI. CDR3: CASSDSDYGYTF. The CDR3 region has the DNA TGCGCCAGCAGTGATAGCGATTATGGCTACACCTTC.

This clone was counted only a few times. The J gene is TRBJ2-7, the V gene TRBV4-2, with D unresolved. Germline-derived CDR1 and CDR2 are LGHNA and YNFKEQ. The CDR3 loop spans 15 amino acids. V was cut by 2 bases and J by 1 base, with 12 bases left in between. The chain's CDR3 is CASSQRLQRSYEQYF. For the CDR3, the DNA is TGTGCCAGCAGCCAACGGCTCCAGAGGTCCTACGAGCAGTACTTC.